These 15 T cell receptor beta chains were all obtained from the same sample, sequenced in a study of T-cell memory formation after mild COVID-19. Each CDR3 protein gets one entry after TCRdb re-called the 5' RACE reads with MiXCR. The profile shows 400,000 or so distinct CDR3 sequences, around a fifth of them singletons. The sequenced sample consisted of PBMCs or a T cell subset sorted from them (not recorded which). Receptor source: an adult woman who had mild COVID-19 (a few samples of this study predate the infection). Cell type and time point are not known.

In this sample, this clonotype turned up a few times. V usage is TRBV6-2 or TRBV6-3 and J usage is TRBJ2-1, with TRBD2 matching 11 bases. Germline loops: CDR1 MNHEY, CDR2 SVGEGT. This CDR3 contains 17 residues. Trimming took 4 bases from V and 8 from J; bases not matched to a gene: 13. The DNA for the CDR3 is TGTGCCAGCAGTTCCACGCGTACTAGCGGGAGTCCAGATGAGCAGTTCTTC. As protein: CASSSTRTSGSPDEQFF.

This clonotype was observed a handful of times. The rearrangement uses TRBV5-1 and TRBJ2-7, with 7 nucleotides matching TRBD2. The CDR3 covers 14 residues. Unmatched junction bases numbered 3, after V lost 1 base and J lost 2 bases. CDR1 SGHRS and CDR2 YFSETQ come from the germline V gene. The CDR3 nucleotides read TGCGCCAGCAGCTTGCGAGGGAGGGCCTACGAGCAGTACTTC. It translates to CASSLRGRAYEQYF.

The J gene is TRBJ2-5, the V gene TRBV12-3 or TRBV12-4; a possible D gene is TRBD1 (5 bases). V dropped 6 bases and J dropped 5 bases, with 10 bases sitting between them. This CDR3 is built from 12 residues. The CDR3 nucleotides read TGTGCCAGCAGCCTCGGACACGAGACCCAGTACTTC. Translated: CASSLGHETQYF.

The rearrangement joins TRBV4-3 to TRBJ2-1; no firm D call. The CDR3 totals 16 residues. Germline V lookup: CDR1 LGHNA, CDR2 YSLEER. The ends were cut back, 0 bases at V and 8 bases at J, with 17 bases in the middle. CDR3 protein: CASSQDLTPLVDEQFF. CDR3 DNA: TGCGCCAGCAGCCAAGACCTAACACCCCTTGTGGATGAGCAGTTCTTC.

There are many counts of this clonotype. The CDR3 is CASSPGKETQYF. The CDR3 nucleotides read TGTGCCAGCAGCCCCGGAAAAGAGACCCAGTACTTC. The chain joins TRBV11-2 to TRBJ2-5; the D is unclear. This CDR3 contains 12 residues. V lost 5 bases, J lost 3 bases, and 7 bases lay in between. Germline values: CDR1 SGHAT, CDR2 FQNNGV.

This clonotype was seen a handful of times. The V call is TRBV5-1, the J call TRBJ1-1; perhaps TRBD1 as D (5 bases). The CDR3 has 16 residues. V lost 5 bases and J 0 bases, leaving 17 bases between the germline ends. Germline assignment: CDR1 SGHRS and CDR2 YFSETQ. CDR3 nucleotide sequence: TGCGCCAGCAGTTCGTCACCGGGACCGATGAACACTGAAGCTTTCTTT. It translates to CASSSSPGPMNTEAFF.

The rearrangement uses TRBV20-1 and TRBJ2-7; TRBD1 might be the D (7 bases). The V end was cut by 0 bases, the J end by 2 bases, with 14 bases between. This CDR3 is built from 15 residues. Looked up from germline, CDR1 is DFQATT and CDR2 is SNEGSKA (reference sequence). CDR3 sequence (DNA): TGCAGTGCTAGAGATAACCAGGGGGGAACCTACGAGCAGTACTTC. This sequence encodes CSARDNQGGTYEQYF.

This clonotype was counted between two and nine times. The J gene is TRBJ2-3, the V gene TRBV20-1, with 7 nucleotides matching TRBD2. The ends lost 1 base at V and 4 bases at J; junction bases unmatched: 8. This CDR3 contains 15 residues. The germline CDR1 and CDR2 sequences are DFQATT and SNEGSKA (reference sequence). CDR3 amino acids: CSARASSGGPDTQYF. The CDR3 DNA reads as TGCAGTGCTAGAGCCTCTAGCGGCGGGCCAGATACGCAGTATTTT.

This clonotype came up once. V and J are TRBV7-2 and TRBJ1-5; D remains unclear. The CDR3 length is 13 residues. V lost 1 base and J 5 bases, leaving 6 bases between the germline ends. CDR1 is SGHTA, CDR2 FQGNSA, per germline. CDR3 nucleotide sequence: TGTGCCAGCAGCTTAGTCCAACATCAGCCCCAGCATTTT. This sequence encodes CASSLVQHQPQHF.

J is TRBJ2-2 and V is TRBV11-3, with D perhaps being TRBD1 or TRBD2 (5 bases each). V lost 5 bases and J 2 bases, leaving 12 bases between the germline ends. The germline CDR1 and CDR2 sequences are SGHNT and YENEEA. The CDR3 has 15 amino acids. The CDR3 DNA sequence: TGTGCCAGCAGCCCCGCAGGGACCAACACCGGGGAGCTGTTTTTT. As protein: CASSPAGTNTGELFF.

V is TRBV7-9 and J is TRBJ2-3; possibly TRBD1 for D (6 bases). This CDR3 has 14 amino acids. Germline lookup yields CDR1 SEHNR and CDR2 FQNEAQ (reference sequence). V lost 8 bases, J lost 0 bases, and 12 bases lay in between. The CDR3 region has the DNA TGTGCCAGCCAAGGTAGGGGGAGCACAGATACGCAGTATTTT. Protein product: CASQGRGSTDTQYF. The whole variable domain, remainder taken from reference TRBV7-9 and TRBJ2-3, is DTGVSQNPRHKITKRGQNVTFRCDPISEHNRLYWYRQTLGQGPEFLTYFQNEAQLEKSRLLSDRFSAERPKGSFSTLEIQRTEQGDSAMYLCASQGRGSTDTQYFGPGTRLTVL.

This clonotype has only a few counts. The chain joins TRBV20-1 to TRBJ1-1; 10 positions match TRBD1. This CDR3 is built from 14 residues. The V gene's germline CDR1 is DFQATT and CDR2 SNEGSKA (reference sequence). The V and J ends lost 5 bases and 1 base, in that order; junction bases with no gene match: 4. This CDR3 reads CSARDRGGNTEAFF. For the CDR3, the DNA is TGCAGTGCTCGGGACAGGGGAGGGAACACTGAAGCTTTCTTT.

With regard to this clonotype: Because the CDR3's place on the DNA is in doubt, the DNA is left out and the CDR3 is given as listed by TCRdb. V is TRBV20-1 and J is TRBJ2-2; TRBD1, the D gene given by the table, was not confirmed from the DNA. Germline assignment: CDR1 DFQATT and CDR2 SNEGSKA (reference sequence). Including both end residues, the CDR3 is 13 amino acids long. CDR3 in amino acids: CSASGIAPGSCFF.

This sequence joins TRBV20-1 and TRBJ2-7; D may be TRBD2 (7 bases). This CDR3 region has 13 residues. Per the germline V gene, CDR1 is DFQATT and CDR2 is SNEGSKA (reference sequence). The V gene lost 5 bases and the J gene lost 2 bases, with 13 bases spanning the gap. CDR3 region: CSAWGGGTYEQYF. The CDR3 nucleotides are TGCAGTGCTTGGGGCGGGGGCACCTACGAGCAGTACTTC.

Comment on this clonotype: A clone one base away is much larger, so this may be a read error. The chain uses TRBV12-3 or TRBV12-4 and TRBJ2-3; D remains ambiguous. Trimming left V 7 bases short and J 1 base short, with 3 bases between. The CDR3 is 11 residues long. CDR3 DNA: TGTGCCAGCACCGGCACAGATACGCAGTATTTT. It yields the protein CASTGTDTQYF.